This paragraph covers one T cell receptor beta chain sequence. This clonotype was picked up many times. Its antigen is still unknown. Base qualities are not recorded, but no much larger clone differs from it by a single base. This entry comes from a study of CD8 T cells in ankylosing spondylitis (dated by TCRdb to 2016 to 2017). With respect to the entire study: The study profiled T cell receptor beta repertoires in healthy donors and ankylosing spondylitis patients to find disease-linked TCR variants. The full study cohort was made up of 25 ankylosing spondylitis patients and 108 healthy donors. Peripheral blood was sampled, and synovial fluid was also collected from ankylosing spondylitis patients. Paper-wide results and their limitations: Some motif variants had previously been reported in the synovial fluid and blood of reactive arthritis patients, which suggests shared mechanisms of disease initiation. The disease-linked clones were reported to be significantly enriched in matched synovial fluid samples from ankylosing spondylitis patients. A TCR beta motif of eight highly homologous amino acid variants appeared characteristic of blood from ankylosing spondylitis patients. A CD8+ phenotype was shown by the disease-linked clones, which were found at relatively low frequencies in peripheral blood.

Sequenced on an Illumina HiSeq 2500. Quantitative 5'-RACE with molecular barcodes was the method used to prepare the TCR beta libraries. For the original study's pipeline: A new computational method, built on a probabilistic model of VDJ rearrangement, was used to identify disease-linked TCR variants. TCRdb reworked the public reads: Q25 trimming with fastp, MiXCR clone assembly, productive beta chains retained. Rows with a matching CDR3 protein are joined into one entry that keeps the most common DNA and genes. The V and J calls and clone size come from TCRdb's table, not from the authors' own analysis. This sample lists roughly 230,000 distinct CDR3 sequences; under 20% were detected once. The leading ten clones occupy more than 25% of the sample. V is clipped by 1 base and J by 6 bases, and the sequence between their germline boundaries is 10 bases long. For CDR1 and CDR2, the germline V gene lists LGHNA and YSLEER. The CDR3 runs 13 amino acids, cysteine and phenylalanine included. Just the 39-base CDR3 DNA is kept, in frame starting at base 1.

The chain links TRBV4-3 with TRBJ2-7; no D gene is confidently identified. Material: blood, either unsorted or a sorted T cell fraction (not recorded which). This sequence was found in a male donor with ankylosing spondylitis or in good health (not recorded which). The DNA sequence follows: TGCGCCAGCAGCCAAGTAAACTCGGTCGAGCAGTACTTC. Its protein product is CASSQVNSVEQYF.